This record concerns one T cell receptor (beta chain) sequence. This clonotype was found many times. There is no known antigen for this receptor. Base quality data are lacking; no much larger clone is found one base away. The data were taken from a study of human T cells and chemical hapten exposure (dated by TCRdb to about 2021). Concerning the study at large: For sensitization, 2% DPC in acetone was applied to a roughly 2 cm by roughly 2 cm area of upper inner arm skin. Weekly therapeutic DPC doses were additionally applied to the scalp of patients throughout the roughly 24-week study period. Patch testing on the upper back used Finn chambers containing 0.01% DPC, with scoring done after 6 days according to International Contact Dermatitis Research Group standards. Alopecia areata with under or over 50% scalp involvement, alopecia totalis and alopecia universalis were represented in the patient cohort, which was mostly female. Libraries were combined into a pool for sequencing, and differences in TCR yield between samples came mainly from small differences in library volumes within the pool. Peripheral blood TCR repertoire changes were tracked in vivo in alopecia patients during primary and secondary sensitization to the hapten diphenylcyclopropenone (DPC). Patient blood was sampled pre-sensitization (week 0) and at 2, 6 and about 24 weeks after DPC sensitization. Blood for TCR sequencing was provided by twenty-nine alopecia patients at one to four time points (pre-sensitization, 2, 6 and 24 weeks).

The research as a whole found: Repeated subsampling changed both the strength of the expansion versus patch-test correlation and the threshold at which that correlation became significant. Significantly more large CDR3 similarity clusters were formed by expanded TCRs than by pre-sensitization or healthy control sets, consistent with antigen-driven responses. Patch test score correlated positively with the number of PT1 expanded TCRs, reaching significance at thresholds 8, 16 and 32 but not at 4. Because all patients had alopecia, a presumed autoimmune disease, the immune response of the patients might differ from that of healthy individuals. No change with DPC sensitization was found in the number of TCRs above 1 in 1000 frequency, and no evidence of global repertoire structure alterations was found.

The library came from RACE. The data were produced on a NextSeq 500. During library preparation, unique molecular identifiers were attached to individual cDNA molecules so that TCRs could be counted quantitatively and reproducibly. Each blood RNA sample was used to sequence both TCR alpha and TCR beta chains. The study's own analysis went as follows. Samples had a median of 95,638 TCRs, with a range from about 23,224 to 750,000. The Decombinator software suite was used to annotate the V, J and CDR3 of the TCR reads. To make PS versus PT1 abundance plots, every sample was subsampled to the same number of TCRs (28,000). Expanded TCRs were defined as absent before sensitization and observed at least eight times at the 2-week time point. Starting from the raw public reads, TCRdb applied fastp trimming at Q25, assembled clones with MiXCR and retained in-frame beta chains. CDR3 protein sequences are deduplicated, and each keeps its most common genes and DNA. TCRdb, rather than the study authors, made the V and J calls. The sample includes under 65,000 distinct CDR3 sequences, with approximately 9.8% observed a single time. Of the sample, around 14% is held by the ten largest clones.

In light of the paper, this sample's time point label describes: pre-sensitization, week 0. The treatment or condition tag for this specimen amounts to: therapeutic diphenylcyclopropenone sensitization with weekly scalp DPC. At every patch-test visit, the blood draw took place before the patch test was put on. Patients were considered eligible if aged 18 to 70, diagnosed with alopecia and deemed suitable for DPC therapy, and patients were excluded if pregnant. Total RNA was isolated from unfractionated whole blood collected in Tempus Blood RNA tubes. CDR1 and CDR2 were assigned from the germline V gene (reference sequence) as LNHDA and SQIVND. The CDR3 covers 18 residues, taking in both the cysteine and the phenylalanine. Just CDR3 DNA is preserved here, 54 bases in frame from base 1. Trimmed from V: 5 bases; trimmed from J: 3 bases; junction bases lacking a gene match: 7.

The sample consisted of whole blood, taken in connection with sensitization to the hapten diphenylcyclopropenone (DPC). The chain uses TRBV19 and TRBJ2-1; the central 16 bases match TRBD2. This clonotype was obtained from a woman in her forties with alopecia areata. Some clones in this sample may be carry-over from other donors' samples. The nucleotides read TGTGCCAGTAGTCAGGGACTAGCGGGGGGGCGAGACTACAATGAGCAGTTCTTC. Translated, this gives CASSQGLAGGRDYNEQFF.